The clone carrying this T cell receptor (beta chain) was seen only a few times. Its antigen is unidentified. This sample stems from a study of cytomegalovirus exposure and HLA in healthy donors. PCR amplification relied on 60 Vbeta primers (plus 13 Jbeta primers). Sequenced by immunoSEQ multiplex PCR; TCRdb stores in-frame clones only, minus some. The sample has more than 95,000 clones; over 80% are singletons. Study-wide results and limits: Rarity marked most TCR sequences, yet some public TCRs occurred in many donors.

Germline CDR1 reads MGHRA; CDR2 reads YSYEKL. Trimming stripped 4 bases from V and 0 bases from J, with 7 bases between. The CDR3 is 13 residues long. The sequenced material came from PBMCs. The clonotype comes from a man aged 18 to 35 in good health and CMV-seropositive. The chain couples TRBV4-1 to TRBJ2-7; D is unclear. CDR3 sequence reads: CASSLQASYEQYF. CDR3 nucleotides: TGCGCCAGCAGCCTCCAGGCCTCCTACGAGCAGTACTTC.